A selection of T cell receptor beta chains follows, all from one sample in a study of CD8+CD57+ T cells in acquired aplastic anemia. TCRdb re-called the reads through MiXCR, storing one row per CDR3 protein. This table holds about 81,000 distinct CDR3 sequences, roughly half found once. Sequencing was carried out using sorted CD4+, CD8+, or CD8+CD57+ T cells (not recorded which) from PBMCs. Receptor source: a human donor in good health, serving as a control. CDR3s include the opening cysteine and the closing phenylalanine or tryptophan. D genes are given only for firm matches. Not all rows give a size; the values are once, few, many and, for expanded clones, a class.

CDR3,DNA,D,V,J,size
CATSSQGGPLHF,TGCGCCACCAGCAGTCAAGGGGGACCCCTCCACTTT,-,TRBV15,TRBJ1-6,-
CASSELVMDTQYF,TGCGCCAGCAGTGAGTTGGTCATGGATACGCAGTATTTT,-,TRBV5-1,TRBJ2-3,many
CASSSGQGDTQYF,TGTGCCAGCAGCTCCGGACAGGGGGATACGCAGTATTTT,TRBD1,TRBV7-2,TRBJ2-3,-
CATSRVGRQETQYF,TGTGCCACCAGCAGAGTGGGCAGGCAAGAGACCCAGTACTTC,-,TRBV15,TRBJ2-5,-
CASSFGENTEAFF,TGCGCCAGCAGCTTTGGGGAGAACACTGAAGCTTTCTTT,-,TRBV5-1,TRBJ1-1,many
CAWTTPGHRTEAFF,TGTGCCTGGACTACGCCCGGACACCGCACTGAAGCTTTCTTT,-,TRBV30,TRBJ1-1,-
CASSATGLTRETQCF,TGTGCCAGCAGTGCGACGGGGCTGACACGGGAGACCCAGTGCTTC,-,TRBV27,TRBJ2-5,-
CASSYSIGIDAYEQYF,TGTGCCAGCAGTTACTCGATTGGAATAGATGCGTACGAGCAGTACTTC,-,TRBV6-2/TRBV6-3,TRBJ2-7,few
CASSLGGGNTDTQYF,TGTGCCAGCAGCTTGGGTGGTGGAAACACAGATACGCAGTATTTT,-,TRBV7-6,TRBJ2-3,many
CASFRDREQATYEQYF,TGTGCCAGCTTCCGGGACAGGGAACAGGCGACCTACGAGCAGTACTTC,TRBD1,TRBV13,TRBJ2-7,-
CASSVGTSDPDTQYF,TGTGCCAGCAGCGTCGGGACTAGCGACCCAGATACGCAGTATTTT,TRBD2,TRBV9,TRBJ2-3,many
CASRPGVYGYTF,TGTGCCAGTAGACCAGGGGTTTATGGCTACACCTTC,-,TRBV19,TRBJ1-2,-
CASSQGDGYEQYF,TGTGCCAGCAGCCAGGGGGATGGCTACGAGCAGTACTTC,TRBD1,TRBV6-1,TRBJ2-7,-
CASSEYGGRQETQYF,TGTGCCAGCAGTGAATACGGGGGGCGACAAGAGACCCAGTACTTC,-,TRBV25-1,TRBJ2-5,-
CASSVGMNTEAFF,TGTGCCAGCAGCGTAGGGATGAACACTGAAGCTTTCTTT,-,TRBV9,TRBJ1-1,many
CASSVGTGGDTQYF,TGTGCCAGCAGCGTAGGGACAGGGGGAGATACGCAGTATTTT,TRBD1,TRBV9,TRBJ2-3,many